Listed below are T cell receptor beta chains from one sample, sequenced in a study of beta chain features in type 1 diabetes. Generated by immunoSEQ multiplex PCR, the TCRdb table keeps only in-frame clones and is missing some. Seen here are approximately 400,000 clones, around 16% observed once, and the top ten hold 0.019%. Material: naive CD4+ T cells from blood. The origin of the receptors is a woman between 18 and 29 years old in good health. Each CDR3 is given with its conserved first and last residue. Fields, in order: clone size, V gene, J gene, D gene, CDR3 protein, CDR3 DNA. The D gene is left open where the match is weak. Size values are once, few and many counts, or a class for expanded clones, and some rows have none.

size: few
V: TRBV4-1
J: TRBJ1-2
D: TRBD1
CDR3: CASSQKDRGFAYGYTF
DNA: TGCGCCAGCAGCCAAAAGGACAGGGGGTTCGCCTATGGCTACACCTTC

size: few
V: TRBV27
J: TRBJ1-2
D: -
CDR3: CASSLKQGRNYGYTF
DNA: TGTGCCAGCAGTTTAAAACAGGGCCGTAACTATGGCTACACCTTC

size: -
V: TRBV29-1
J: TRBJ2-1
D: TRBD2
CDR3: CSFRLAGPYNEQFF
DNA: TGCAGCTTCCGACTAGCGGGACCATACAATGAGCAGTTCTTC

size: -
V: TRBV5-4
J: TRBJ2-2
D: -
CDR3: CASSPPRRNTGELFF
DNA: TGTGCCAGCAGCCCACCCCGGAGGAACACCGGGGAGCTGTTTTTT

size: -
V: TRBV21-1
J: TRBJ1-5
D: -
CDR3: CASSKLGGGGQADSNQPQHF
DNA: TGTGCCAGCAGCAAATTGGGTGGGGGCGGACAGGCTGATAGCAATCAGCCCCAGCATTTT

size: few
V: TRBV7-2
J: TRBJ1-4
D: TRBD1
CDR3: CASSAGTGREKLFF
DNA: TGTGCCAGCAGCGCCGGGACAGGACGTGAAAAACTGTTTTTT

size: few
V: TRBV19
J: TRBJ1-1
D: TRBD1
CDR3: CASKRQGAGTEAFF
DNA: TGTGCCAGTAAGAGACAGGGCGCGGGCACTGAAGCTTTCTTT

size: -
V: TRBV30
J: TRBJ2-3
D: -
CDR3: CAWSAAADTQYF
DNA: TGTGCCTGGAGTGCCGCGGCAGATACGCAGTATTTT

size: few
V: TRBV7-2
J: TRBJ2-7
D: -
CDR3: CASSFTAGTSYEQYF
DNA: TGTGCCAGCAGCTTTACGGCGGGGACGAGTTACGAGCAGTACTTC

size: -
V: TRBV30
J: TRBJ2-1
D: TRBD2
CDR3: CAWSARLAGGSYNEQFF
DNA: TGTGCCTGGAGTGCCCGACTAGCGGGAGGCTCCTACAATGAGCAGTTCTTC

size: -
V: TRBV18
J: TRBJ2-7
D: -
CDR3: CASSPPMGGRDEQYF
DNA: TGTGCCAGCTCACCACCGATGGGGGGAAGAGACGAGCAGTACTTC

size: -
V: TRBV2
J: TRBJ2-3
D: TRBD2
CDR3: CASSGQLAGGADTQYF
DNA: TGTGCCAGCAGTGGACAACTAGCGGGAGGGGCAGATACGCAGTATTTT

size: -
V: TRBV7-9
J: TRBJ2-1
D: TRBD2
CDR3: CASSLRTSGRINEQFF
DNA: TGTGCCAGCAGCTTACGTACTAGCGGGAGGATAAATGAGCAGTTCTTC

size: -
V: TRBV30
J: TRBJ2-4
D: TRBD1
CDR3: CAWTRTGTIQYF
DNA: TGTGCCTGGACAAGGACAGGGACCATTCAGTACTTC

size: -
V: TRBV29-1
J: TRBJ2-7
D: TRBD1
CDR3: CSVEDQRGPTSYEQYF
DNA: TGCAGCGTTGAAGATCAAAGGGGGCCGACCTCCTACGAGCAGTACTTC

size: -
V: TRBV4-2
J: TRBJ2-2
D: TRBD1
CDR3: CASSQPWAGQGNLRDTGELFF
DNA: TGTGCCAGCAGCCAACCCTGGGCAGGACAGGGCAATCTCAGGGACACCGGGGAGCTGTTTTTT

size: -
V: TRBV29-1
J: TRBJ1-1
D: -
CDR3: CSVGLTVNTEAFF
DNA: TGCAGCGTTGGGTTGACAGTGAACACTGAAGCTTTCTTT

size: -
V: TRBV7-2
J: TRBJ2-5
D: -
CDR3: CASSQGAGVETQYF
DNA: TGTGCCAGCAGCCAGGGCGCAGGGGTGGAGACCCAGTACTTC

size: -
V: TRBV29-1
J: TRBJ2-1
D: TRBD2
CDR3: CSVESTGYSGRRRNEQFF
DNA: TGCAGCGTTGAGTCGACAGGGTATAGCGGGAGGAGGAGGAATGAGCAGTTCTTC

size: -
V: TRBV9
J: TRBJ2-6
D: -
CDR3: CASSVVVTGRTANVLTF
DNA: TGTGCCAGCAGCGTAGTGGTTACAGGGCGAACGGCCAACGTCCTGACTTTC

size: -
V: TRBV7-9
J: TRBJ2-7
D: -
CDR3: CASSLDSQLNEQYF
DNA: TGTGCCAGCAGCTTGGATTCACAGTTAAACGAGCAGTACTTC

size: -
V: TRBV15
J: TRBJ1-5
D: -
CDR3: CATSRDNPLLYGNQPQHF
DNA: TGTGCCACCAGCAGAGATAATCCCCTACTTTATGGCAATCAGCCCCAGCATTTT

size: few
V: TRBV6-6
J: TRBJ2-7
D: -
CDR3: CASSYSTGGKYF
DNA: TGTGCCAGCAGTTACTCGACGGGGGGCAAGTACTTC

size: few
V: TRBV27
J: TRBJ2-1
D: TRBD2
CDR3: CASHPLAGGPLDNEQFF
DNA: TGTGCCAGCCATCCACTAGCGGGGGGACCTCTAGACAATGAGCAGTTCTTC

size: few
V: TRBV28
J: TRBJ1-2
D: TRBD1
CDR3: CASSTSGTGNYGYTF
DNA: TGTGCCAGCAGTACATCCGGGACAGGCAACTATGGCTACACCTTC

size: -
V: TRBV7-8
J: TRBJ2-7
D: TRBD1
CDR3: CASSSQRQGREQYF
DNA: TGTGCCAGCAGCTCCCAAAGACAGGGCCGCGAGCAGTACTTC

size: -
V: TRBV19
J: TRBJ2-7
D: -
CDR3: CASSKYGRSYEQYF
DNA: TGTGCCAGTAGTAAGTACGGGAGATCCTACGAGCAGTACTTC

size: -
V: TRBV7-9
J: TRBJ2-5
D: -
CDR3: CASSSLGAVQETQYF
DNA: TGTGCCAGCAGCTCCCTGGGAGCGGTCCAAGAGACCCAGTACTTC

size: few
V: TRBV14
J: TRBJ2-1
D: -
CDR3: CASSQYGGLEQFF
DNA: TGTGCCAGCAGCCAATATGGGGGCCTTGAGCAGTTCTTC

size: few
V: TRBV7-9
J: TRBJ2-3
D: -
CDR3: CASSPFTQTDTQYF
DNA: TGTGCCAGCAGCCCGTTTACCCAGACAGATACGCAGTATTTT

size: -
V: TRBV30
J: TRBJ2-3
D: TRBD2
CDR3: CAWSPGTSGAYTQYF
DNA: TGTGCCTGGAGCCCCGGGACTAGCGGGGCTTATACGCAGTATTTT

size: few
V: TRBV30
J: TRBJ2-1
D: -
CDR3: CALPWGVNEQFF
DNA: TGTGCCTTACCGTGGGGGGTCAATGAGCAGTTCTTC

size: -
V: TRBV7-3
J: TRBJ1-1
D: TRBD1
CDR3: CASSLDRDTEAFF
DNA: TGTGCCAGCAGCTTAGACAGGGACACTGAAGCTTTCTTT

size: -
V: TRBV7-2
J: TRBJ2-7
D: TRBD2
CDR3: CASSTPRGGSLVSSYEQYF
DNA: TGTGCCAGCAGCACCCCCCGGGGGGGCAGCTTGGTTAGTTCCTACGAGCAGTACTTC

size: few
V: TRBV28
J: TRBJ1-5
D: TRBD1
CDR3: CASSVRTGLAPQHF
DNA: TGTGCCAGCAGTGTACGGACAGGGTTGGCGCCCCAGCATTTT

size: -
V: TRBV29-1
J: TRBJ2-1
D: -
CDR3: CSVESVGRRYNEQFF
DNA: TGCAGCGTAGAGAGCGTCGGGAGAAGATACAATGAGCAGTTCTTC

size: few
V: TRBV7-9
J: TRBJ1-5
D: TRBD1
CDR3: CASSLAGGSNQPQHF
DNA: TGTGCCAGCAGCTTAGCAGGGGGCAGCAATCAGCCCCAGCATTTT

size: -
V: TRBV18
J: TRBJ1-2
D: -
CDR3: CASSPPHSNYGYTF
DNA: TGTGCCAGCTCACCCCCCCACTCGAACTATGGCTACACCTTC

size: -
V: TRBV11-2
J: TRBJ2-7
D: TRBD2
CDR3: CASRRSGTSGYEQYF
DNA: TGTGCCAGCAGACGATCCGGGACTAGCGGCTACGAGCAGTACTTC

size: few
V: TRBV30
J: TRBJ2-1
D: TRBD1
CDR3: CAWRGQLVNEQFF
DNA: TGTGCCTGGAGGGGACAGTTGGTAAATGAGCAGTTCTTC

size: few
V: TRBV19
J: TRBJ2-4
D: -
CDR3: CASSRQRQSSKNIQYF
DNA: TGTGCCAGTAGCCGACAAAGGCAGTCGTCCAAAAACATTCAGTACTTC

size: few
V: TRBV9
J: TRBJ2-3
D: TRBD1
CDR3: CASSARGQGPDTQYF
DNA: TGTGCCAGCAGCGCTCGCGGACAGGGGCCAGATACGCAGTATTTT

size: -
V: TRBV11-3
J: TRBJ2-3
D: -
CDR3: CASSLAPRADTQYF
DNA: TGTGCCAGCAGCTTAGCCCCGAGGGCAGATACGCAGTATTTT

size: -
V: TRBV9
J: TRBJ2-3
D: -
CDR3: CASKEGTDLTDTQYF
DNA: TGTGCCAGCAAGGAGGGGACTGACCTCACAGATACGCAGTATTTT

size: -
V: TRBV28
J: TRBJ2-7
D: -
CDR3: CASSLWGVNYEQYF
DNA: TGTGCCAGCAGTTTATGGGGAGTTAATTACGAGCAGTACTTC

size: -
V: TRBV30
J: TRBJ2-1
D: -
CDR3: CAWTRLATYNEQFF
DNA: TGTGCCTGGACCCGATTAGCGACGTACAATGAGCAGTTCTTC

size: -
V: TRBV4-3
J: TRBJ2-7
D: -
CDR3: CASSPGHGLPEQYF
DNA: TGCGCCAGCAGCCCGGGACATGGCCTACCCGAGCAGTACTTC

size: -
V: TRBV7-9
J: TRBJ2-7
D: TRBD2
CDR3: CASSLDGRPAYEQYF
DNA: TGTGCCAGCAGCTTAGACGGGAGGCCAGCCTACGAGCAGTACTTC

size: few
V: TRBV9
J: TRBJ1-1
D: -
CDR3: CASSVRQAGATEAFF
DNA: TGTGCCAGCAGCGTCCGACAGGCTGGGGCCACTGAAGCTTTCTTT

size: -
V: TRBV2
J: TRBJ2-1
D: TRBD2
CDR3: CASSEGGREFF
DNA: TGTGCCAGCAGTGAGGGAGGGAGGGAGTTCTTC

size: few
V: TRBV30
J: TRBJ1-5
D: TRBD1
CDR3: CAWSPETGTGPHF
DNA: TGTGCCTGGAGTCCCGAAACCGGGACAGGCCCGCATTTT

size: -
V: TRBV5-4
J: TRBJ2-7
D: TRBD2
CDR3: CASSPGTSGTRGDEQYF
DNA: TGTGCCAGCAGCCCCGGGACTAGCGGGACCCGAGGTGACGAGCAGTACTTC

size: -
V: TRBV30
J: TRBJ1-2
D: -
CDR3: CAWSSSIPGHLGRSPGGYTF
DNA: TGTGCCTGGAGTTCTTCCATCCCGGGACACCTCGGGAGGTCCCCTGGCGGCTACACCTTC